This T cell receptor beta chain appears in the sequencing data of a study of T cell responses to AZD1222 COVID-19 vaccine. Regarding the study as a whole: A mostly white British donor set with more females was recruited, and clonal diversity was possibly underestimated. Regions left unmutated in variants are reportedly the target of nearly half of spike-specific TCRs.

Using immunoSEQ multiplex PCR, the repertoire was profiled, and TCRdb retains in-frame clones only, with some absent. Of about 210,000 clones in the sample, roughly 94% were seen once. Comments on this clone: Its antigen is still unknown.

Source: peripheral blood, taken 28 days after the second dose of the MenACWY control vaccine. The TCR was taken from an adult who received the MenACWY meningococcal vaccine as a control.

The CDR3: CASSPDRTTYEQYF. CDR3 sequence (DNA): TGTGCCAGCAGCCCTGACAGGACGACATACGAGCAGTACTTC. The V gene is TRBV7-7, the J gene TRBJ2-7, with D tentatively TRBD1 (6 bases). CDR3 size: 14 residues. V lost 5 bases and J lost 4, with 15 bases in between. Germline lookup yields CDR1 SSHAT and CDR2 FNYEAQ (reference sequence).